These 24 T cell receptor beta chains originate from one sample sequenced in a study of T cell changes during pregnancy in multiple sclerosis. Libraries were prepared by immunoSEQ multiplex PCR; TCRdb keeps only in-frame clonotypes and omits some of them. Of around 92,000 clones listed, around 93% are singletons. This specimen consisted of peripheral blood, obtained in the third trimester of pregnancy. The receptor set was obtained from a female donor with multiple sclerosis, enrolled in a pregnancy study.

The gene calls are TRBV5-1 and TRBJ2-5; TRBD2 aligns across 7 bases. Per the germline V gene, CDR1 is SGHRS and CDR2 is YFSETQ. This CDR3 comprises 14 residues. V gave up 3 bases and J gave up 5 bases; unmatched junction bases: 7. The CDR3 DNA follows: TGCGCCAGCAGCTGGGCGCGGGGGATGGAGACCCAGTACTTC. Its protein is CASSWARGMETQYF. Full variable domain (missing parts from reference TRBV5-1 and TRBJ2-5): KAGVTQTPRYLIKTRGQQVTLSCSPISGHRSVSWYQQTPGQGLQFLFEYFSETQRNKGNFPGRFSGRQFSNSRSEMNVSTLELGDSALYLCASSWARGMETQYFGPGTRLLVL.

The rearrangement joins TRBV5-6 to TRBJ1-4; no definite D call. Germline loops: CDR1 SGHDT, CDR2 YYEEEE. This CDR3 comprises 14 residues. Trimming pared 2 bases from V and 5 bases from J, leaving 10 bases between. The DNA for the CDR3 is TGTGCCAGCAGCTTAATCAGCAGGAATGAAAAACTGTTTTTT. Translated, it gives CASSLISRNEKLFF.

This clone occurred a few times. V and J are TRBV7-9 and TRBJ1-1; no clear D gene. This CDR3 contains 13 residues. The germline CDR1 and CDR2 sequences are SEHNR and FQNEAQ (reference sequence). Trimming removed 1 base at V and 1 base at J, with 4 bases between. As DNA, the CDR3 is TGTGCCAGCAGCTTAGGGCAGAACACTGAAGCTTTCTTT. Protein sequence: CASSLGQNTEAFF.

This rearrangement joins TRBV5-6 to TRBJ1-3; 10 bases line up with TRBD1. CDR1 and CDR2 from the germline V gene are SGHDT and YYEEEE. The CDR3 totals 14 residues. Losses at the gene ends were 5 bases for V and 4 bases for J; bases not matched to a gene: 3. CDR3 DNA: TGTGCCAGCAGTGGGACAGGGGAAGGAAACACCATATATTTT. It encodes CASSGTGEGNTIYF.

The chain uses TRBV27 and TRBJ2-5, with D possibly matching TRBD1 (6 bases). The CDR3 covers 15 residues. CDR1 and CDR2 from the germline V gene are MNHEY and SMNVEV (reference sequence). Trimming removed 5 bases at V and 5 bases at J, with 18 bases between. The CDR3 spells CASSPRWGQAETQYF. CDR3 in DNA: TGTGCCAGCAGTCCCCGGTGGGGGCAAGCGGAGACCCAGTACTTC.

The J gene is TRBJ2-1, the V gene TRBV7-2, with 11 bases identical to TRBD2. CDR1 is SGHTA, CDR2 FQGNSA, per germline. With 5 bases clipped from V and 8 bases from J, the junction kept 5 bases outside the gene matches. The CDR3 length is 14 residues. CDR3 nucleotides: TGTGCCAGCAGCGTTAGCGGGGGGGTCGATGAGCAGTTCTTC. Protein sequence: CASSVSGGVDEQFF.

The V and J genes are TRBV7-9 and TRBJ1-2, with D possibly being TRBD1 (5 bases). There are 11 residues in the CDR3. V shed 3 bases and J shed 11 bases, with 10 bases lying between them. Per the germline V gene, CDR1 is SEHNR and CDR2 is FQNEAQ (reference sequence). The CDR3 region is CASSLWGEYTF. The CDR3 DNA is TGTGCCAGCAGCTTGTGGGGGGAGTACACCTTC. Drawing the rest from reference TRBV7-9 and TRBJ1-2, the complete variable domain is DTGVSQNPRHKITKRGQNVTFRCDPISEHNRLYWYRQTLGQGPEFLTYFQNEAQLEKSRLLSDRFSAERPKGSFSTLEIQRTEQGDSAMYLCASSLWGEYTFGSGTRLTVV.

Notes on this clone: One end of the junction varies from germline; a read error may be responsible. The rearrangement uses TRBV7-7 and TRBJ2-1; tentatively, D is TRBD2 (5 bases). Germline-derived CDR1 and CDR2 are SSHAT and FNYEAQ (reference sequence). The CDR3 spans 17 residues. The CDR3 DNA follows: TGTGCTAGCAGCTCCCAGGTCGAGCGGAGCTCCTACAATGAGCAGTTCTTC. Protein sequence: CASSSQVERSSYNEQFF.

The chain recombines TRBV4-1 with TRBJ2-3; no reliable D call. The CDR3 length is 16 residues. Germline V gene sequence: CDR1 MGHRA, CDR2 YSYEKL. Deletions cut 4 bases from V and 0 bases from J, with 14 bases between. The CDR3 DNA reads TGCGCCAGCAGCCCCATCTGGCCCCACAGCACAGATACGCAGTATTTT. It specifies CASSPIWPHSTDTQYF.

The J gene is TRBJ1-1, the V gene TRBV5-6; 9 positions agree with TRBD1. The CDR3 length is 14 residues. Germline CDR1 and CDR2: SGHDT and YYEEEE. Germline trimming cut 2 bases from V and 6 bases from J; bases unmatched to any gene: 5. The CDR3 coding sequence is TGTGCCAGCAGCTTACAGGGGGCGACGGCTGAAGCTTTCTTT. This gives the protein CASSLQGATAEAFF.

This chain connects TRBV28 to TRBJ1-4, with 7 bases that match TRBD1. Germline CDR1 MDHEN, CDR2 SYDVKM. The CDR3 runs to 14 residues. The V and J ends lost 7 bases and 7 bases, in that order; junction bases with no gene match: 9. The CDR3 region has the DNA TGTGCCAGCAATCTACAGGGGATGGGTGAAAAACTGTTTTTT. Translated, it gives CASNLQGMGEKLFF.

The chain links TRBV6-6 to TRBJ2-5, with TRBD1 identical over 7 bases. J was trimmed by 2 bases and V by 6 bases; bases with no gene match: 3. This CDR3 region has 13 residues. Germline lookup yields CDR1 MNHNY and CDR2 SVGAGI (reference sequence). The chain's CDR3 is CASSRDRQETQYF. In DNA form, the CDR3 reads TGTGCCAGCAGCCGGGACAGACAAGAGACCCAGTACTTC.

This clone occurred a few times. This sequence joins TRBV7-9 and TRBJ2-5; possibly TRBD2 for D (5 bases). In germline, CDR1 is SEHNR, CDR2 FQNEAQ (reference sequence). Trimming took 6 bases from V and 3 from J, leaving 8 bases between them. The CDR3 length is 12 residues. The CDR3 nucleotides read TGTGCCAGCAGTGGACTCGAAGAGACCCAGTACTTC. It is translated as CASSGLEETQYF.

The chain carries TRBV25-1 and TRBJ2-1, with 7 bases aligning to TRBD2. J gave up 2 bases and V 8 bases, and 6 bases lay outside the gene matches. CDR1 is MGHDK and CDR2 is SYGVNS in the germline V gene. The CDR3 length is 14 residues. The CDR3 nucleotides are TGTGCCAGCGGGCGGGAGACAACCTACAATGAGCAGTTCTTC. Translating it yields CASGRETTYNEQFF.

The chain combines TRBV19 with TRBJ2-2; D is possibly TRBD1 (6 bases). This CDR3 has 15 residues. Germline lookup yields CDR1 LNHDA and CDR2 SQIVND (reference sequence). Trimming left V 6 bases short and J 2 bases short, with 13 bases between. Written as DNA, the CDR3 is TGTGCCAGTAGGGTTCCGGGACACAACACCGGGGAGCTGTTTTTT. Translating gives CASRVPGHNTGELFF.

This chain uses TRBV4-2 with TRBJ2-1; 8 bases agree with TRBD2. Trimming at V came to 0 bases and at J to 5 bases, leaving 3 bases not matched to a gene. In germline, CDR1 is LGHNA, CDR2 YNFKEQ. The length of the CDR3 is 15 residues. Written as DNA, the CDR3 is TGTGCCAGCAGCCAAGAAACTAGCGGAGACAATGAGCAGTTCTTC. Protein product: CASSQETSGDNEQFF.

This clone was recorded a few times. The chain recombines TRBV5-1 with TRBJ2-7; D possibly corresponds to TRBD1 (6 bases). This CDR3 is built from 14 residues. V shed 4 bases and J shed 3 bases, with 14 bases lying between them. CDR1 and CDR2 (germline): SGHRS, YFSETQ. CDR3 protein: CASSPTTTGYEQYF. The CDR3 nucleotides read TGCGCCAGCAGCCCAACAACGACAGGCTACGAGCAGTACTTC.

The V and J genes are TRBV6-1 and TRBJ2-7; 11 bases map to TRBD2. Germline CDR1 is MNHNS and CDR2 is SASEGT. The V segment lost 10 bases and the J segment 4 bases; nucleotides outside the gene matches: 6. CDR3 length: 13 amino acids. The CDR3 protein is CATRLAGIYEQYF. Written as DNA, the CDR3 is TGTGCCACCAGACTAGCGGGAATATACGAGCAGTACTTC.

This chain connects TRBV7-8 to TRBJ2-7; 9 nucleotides line up with TRBD2. This CDR3 is built from 14 residues. Germline CDR1 is SGHVS and CDR2 is FQNEAQ. J lost 2 bases, V lost 1 base, and 0 bases had no gene match. The CDR3 loop reads CASSLGLAAYEQYF. The DNA of the CDR3 is TGTGCCAGCAGCTTAGGACTAGCGGCCTACGAGCAGTACTTC.

The rearrangement uses TRBV27 and TRBJ2-7; D perhaps matches TRBD1 (6 bases). Trimming pared 5 bases from V and 2 bases from J, leaving 10 bases between. Germline V lookup: CDR1 MNHEY, CDR2 SMNVEV (reference sequence). The CDR3 spans 13 residues. CDR3 in amino acids: CASSGQPAYEQYF. The CDR3 DNA reads TGTGCCAGCAGTGGACAGCCCGCCTACGAGCAGTACTTC.

This clone came up a few times. This sequence joins TRBV7-9 and TRBJ1-2, with unresolved D. Germline CDR1 is SEHNR and CDR2 is FQNEAQ (reference sequence). The CDR3 loop spans 14 amino acids. V gave up 5 bases and J gave up 5 bases, with 15 bases separating them. CDR3 protein: CASSPNRGTYGYTF. The CDR3 DNA follows: TGTGCCAGCAGCCCTAACCGGGGAACTTATGGCTACACCTTC. The whole variable domain, remainder taken from reference TRBV7-9 and TRBJ1-2, is DTGVSQNPRHKITKRGQNVTFRCDPISEHNRLYWYRQTLGQGPEFLTYFQNEAQLEKSRLLSDRFSAERPKGSFSTLEIQRTEQGDSAMYLCASSPNRGTYGYTFGSGTRLTVV.

The rearrangement joins TRBV6-5 to TRBJ1-2; 9 positions agree with TRBD1. The CDR3 totals 14 residues. Germline V gene lookup returns CDR1 MNHEY and CDR2 SVGAGI. J lost 5 bases, V lost 4 bases, and 5 bases had no gene match. The CDR3 here is CASSLTGGTYGYTF. The CDR3 coding sequence is TGTGCCAGCAGTTTGACAGGGGGGACTTATGGCTACACCTTC.

This sequence joins TRBV5-1 and TRBJ2-7; TRBD1 is a possible D gene (6 bases). This CDR3 has 15 residues. V lost 3 bases, J lost 1 base, and 14 bases lay in between. Germline loops: CDR1 SGHRS, CDR2 YFSETQ. CDR3 nucleotide sequence: TGCGCCAGCAGCTCCCGGACAGAGAGATCCTACGAGCAGTACTTC. It codes for CASSSRTERSYEQYF.

The rearrangement joins TRBV5-8 to TRBJ1-2; D not resolved. The CDR3 extends over 13 amino acids. Germline-derived CDR1 and CDR2 are SGHTS and YDEGEE. With 2 bases removed from V and 7 bases from J, the gap between germline ends came to 12 bases. The CDR3 reads CASSLVPRSGYTF. CDR3 sequence (DNA): TGTGCCAGCAGCTTAGTTCCCAGGTCTGGCTACACCTTC.